The clone carrying this TCR beta chain was recorded a few times. The antigen remains unidentified. This entry comes from a study of T-cell memory formation after mild COVID-19. Findings and limits, study-wide: The authors did not confirm SARS-CoV-2 specificity of second-wave clones peaking day 37.

From 5'RACE with constant-segment primers came TCR alpha and TCR beta cDNA libraries that carried sample barcodes and UMIs. Using its own MiXCR run on the 5' RACE reads, TCRdb lists one record per CDR3 protein. Here the sample spans some 490,000 distinct CDR3 sequences, 18% being singletons. The CDR3 sequence is 14 residues long. Trimming took 6 bases from V and 2 from J, leaving 14 bases between them. This receptor was obtained from an adult woman who had mild COVID-19 (a few samples of this study predate the infection). Cell type and time point are not known. J is TRBJ2-7 and V is TRBV12-3 or TRBV12-4, with D perhaps being TRBD1 or TRBD2 (6 bases each). What was sequenced was PBMCs or a T cell subset sorted from them (not recorded which). The CDR3 nucleotides are TGTGCCAGCAGAACGGGGGCATCCCCCTACGAGCAGTACTTC. Translated, it gives CASRTGASPYEQYF.